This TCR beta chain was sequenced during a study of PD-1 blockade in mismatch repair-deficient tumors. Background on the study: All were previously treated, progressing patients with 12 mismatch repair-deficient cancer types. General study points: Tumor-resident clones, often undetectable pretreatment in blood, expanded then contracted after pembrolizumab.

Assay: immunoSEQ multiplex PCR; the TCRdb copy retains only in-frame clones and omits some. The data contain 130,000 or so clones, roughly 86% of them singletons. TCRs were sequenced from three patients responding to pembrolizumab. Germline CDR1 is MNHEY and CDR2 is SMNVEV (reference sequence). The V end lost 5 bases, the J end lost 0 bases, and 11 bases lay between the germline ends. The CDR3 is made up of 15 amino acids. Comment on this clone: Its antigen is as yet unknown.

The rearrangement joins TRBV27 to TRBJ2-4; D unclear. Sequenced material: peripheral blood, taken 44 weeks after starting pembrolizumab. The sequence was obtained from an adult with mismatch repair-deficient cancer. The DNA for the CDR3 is TGTGCCAGCAGTACAATCCCTCTAGCCAAAAACATTCAGTACTTC. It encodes CASSTIPLAKNIQYF.